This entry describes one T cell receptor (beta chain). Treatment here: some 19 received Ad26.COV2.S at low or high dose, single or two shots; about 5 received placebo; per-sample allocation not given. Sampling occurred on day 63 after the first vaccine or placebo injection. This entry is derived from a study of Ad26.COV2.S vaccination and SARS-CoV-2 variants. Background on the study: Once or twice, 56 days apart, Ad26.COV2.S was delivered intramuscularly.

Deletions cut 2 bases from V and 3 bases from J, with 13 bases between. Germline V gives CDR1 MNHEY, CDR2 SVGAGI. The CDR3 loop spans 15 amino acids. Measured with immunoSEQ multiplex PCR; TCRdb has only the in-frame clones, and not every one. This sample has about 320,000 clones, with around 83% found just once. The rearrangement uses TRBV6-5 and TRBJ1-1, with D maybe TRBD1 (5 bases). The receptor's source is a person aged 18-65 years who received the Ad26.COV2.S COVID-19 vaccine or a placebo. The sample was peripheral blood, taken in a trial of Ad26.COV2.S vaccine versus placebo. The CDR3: CASSYRRPGYTEAFF. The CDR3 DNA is TGTGCCAGCAGTTACCGACGCCCAGGGTACACTGAAGCTTTCTTT.